The present T cell receptor (beta chain) was sequenced within a study of blood T cell repertoires in COVID-19. Whole-study context: The samples span acute and convalescent COVID-19 from the United States, Italy and Spain. The analysed material was cDNA or gDNA that came from T cells, B-cell-depleted T cells, or PBMCs.

Germline lookup yields CDR1 SEHNR and CDR2 FQNEAQ (reference sequence). CDR3 length: 14 residues. V lost 2 bases to trimming and J lost 5 bases, with 12 bases between them. As processed by the authors: Estimation of nucleated cell counts relied on the amplification of reference gene primers. TCRdb keeps only in-frame clones here, not all; method: immunoSEQ multiplex PCR. V, J and clone size were drawn from that table, and D and trimming were deduced from the DNA. The sample carries around 150,000 clones, approximately 95% recorded once. Material for sequencing was peripheral blood. The gene calls are TRBV7-9 and TRBJ1-1; D ambiguous. The receptor's source is a woman between 55 and 75 years old with COVID-19, enrolled during active disease. The CDR3 DNA sequence: TGTGCCAGCAGCTTAAGGGAGGGAGGGACTGAAGCTTTCTTT. This sequence encodes CASSLREGGTEAFF.